The 27 T cell receptor beta chains below were found in one sample sequenced in a study of cytomegalovirus exposure and HLA in healthy donors. The PCR contained 60 Vbeta and 13 Jbeta primers. Data came from immunoSEQ multiplex PCR; TCRdb stores just in-frame clones and leaves some out. This table holds more than 110,000 clones, about 78% found once. The sequencing input was PBMCs. The receptor source for this set is a man younger than 35 in good health and CMV-seronegative.

This clone has a handful of counts. CDR3 nucleotides: TGTGCTAGTGGCTCCCTCAGGGGACTGAACACTGAAGCTTTCTTT. Translated: CASGSLRGLNTEAFF. This chain links TRBV12-5 with TRBJ1-1; a weak D match, TRBD1 (6 bases). V lost 6 bases to trimming and J lost 0 bases, with 14 bases between them. The V gene's germline CDR1 is LGHNT and CDR2 FRNRAP. CDR3 length: 15 residues.

This clone was seen more than once but under ten times. The chain carries TRBV7-8 and TRBJ1-4; 8 positions match TRBD1. This CDR3 spans 14 amino acids. The germline V gene encodes CDR1 SGHVS and CDR2 FQNEAQ. With 3 bases clipped from V and 5 bases from J, the junction kept 2 bases outside the gene matches. In nucleotides, the CDR3 is TGTGCCAGCAGCTTCCACAGGGGGAATGAAAAACTGTTTTTT. Translating gives CASSFHRGNEKLFF.

V gene TRBV7-2 combines with J gene TRBJ2-7; 8 bases fit TRBD2. CDR3 size: 14 residues. The J segment lost 2 bases and the V segment lost 3 bases, leaving 3 bases of the junction unmatched. The germline V gene has CDR1 SGHTA and CDR2 FQGNSA. CDR3 residues: CASSFGRGPYEQYF. CDR3 coding DNA: TGTGCCAGCAGCTTCGGGAGGGGCCCCTACGAGCAGTACTTC. The variable domain in full, completed from reference TRBV7-2 and TRBJ2-7, reads GAGVSQSPSNKVTEKGKDVELRCDPISGHTALYWYRQSLGQGLEFLIYFQGNSAPDKSGLPSDRFSAERTGGSVSTLTIQRTQQEDSAVYLCASSFGRGPYEQYFGPGTRLTVT.

The V and J genes are TRBV19 and TRBJ2-7, with a possible D match to TRBD1 (5 bases). V dropped 1 base and J dropped 3 bases, with 10 bases sitting between them. CDR3 length: 14 residues. Per germline, CDR1 LNHDA and CDR2 SQIVND (reference sequence). Here the CDR3 reads CASSIGAGRYEQYF. The DNA for the CDR3 is TGTGCCAGTAGTATAGGGGCAGGGCGCTACGAGCAGTACTTC. The whole variable domain, remainder taken from reference TRBV19 and TRBJ2-7, is DGGITQSPKYLFRKEGQNVTLSCEQNLNHDAMYWYRQDPGQGLRLIYYSQIVNDFQKGDIAEGYSVSREKKESFPLTVTSAQKNPTAFYLCASSIGAGRYEQYFGPGTRLTVT.

The chain couples TRBV7-9 to TRBJ2-2; 8 nucleotides match TRBD1. Germline V gene sequence: CDR1 SEHNR, CDR2 FQNEAQ (reference sequence). The CDR3 has 15 amino acids. Germline trimming cut 5 bases from V and 6 bases from J; bases unmatched to any gene: 8. This CDR3 reads CASSPPTGDAGELFF. The CDR3 bases are TGTGCCAGCAGCCCTCCGACAGGGGACGCCGGGGAGCTGTTTTTT.

The chain is built from TRBV10-2 and TRBJ2-3, with a possible D match to TRBD1 (6 bases). The CDR3 is 11 residues long. Germline V gene data show CDR1 as WSHSY and CDR2 as SAAADI. V was clipped by 6 bases and J by 9 bases, with 10 bases between them. The CDR3 loop is CASRQGLTQYF. The CDR3 nucleotides are TGCGCCAGCAGGCAGGGGCTCACGCAGTATTTT.

The V and J genes are TRBV5-1 and TRBJ2-5; 8 nucleotides align to TRBD2. The J segment lost 2 bases and the V segment lost 4 bases, leaving 10 bases of the junction unmatched. The CDR3 length is 16 residues. CDR1 SGHRS and CDR2 YFSETQ come from the germline V gene. The CDR3 nucleotides are TGCGCCAGCAGCCCGGGGAGGACTAGCAGACAAGAGACCCAGTACTTC. Protein sequence: CASSPGRTSRQETQYF.

This clone was detected a few times. The V gene is TRBV27, the J gene TRBJ2-1; 10 positions match TRBD2. V was pared by 4 bases and J by 5 bases, with 11 bases of the junction left unmatched. The germline V gene has CDR1 MNHEY and CDR2 SMNVEV (reference sequence). The CDR3 runs to 17 residues. CDR3 bases: TGTGCCAGCAGTTCCGTCTTTCTAGCGGGAGTACACAATGAGCAGTTCTTC. Translated: CASSSVFLAGVHNEQFF.

The J gene is TRBJ2-5, the V gene TRBV29-1, with 7 nucleotides matching TRBD1. With V trimmed by 0 bases and J by 5 bases, 9 bases remained unmatched. Germline loops: CDR1 SQVTM, CDR2 ANQGSEA. The CDR3 has 15 residues. CDR3 loop: CSVEDPGQAGETQYF. Written as DNA, the CDR3 is TGCAGCGTTGAAGACCCTGGACAGGCTGGCGAGACCCAGTACTTC.

This clone was observed a single time. The chain employs TRBV13 and TRBJ2-5, with TRBD2 identical over 7 bases. Germline CDR1 reads PRHDT; CDR2 reads FYEKMQ (reference sequence). Trimming took 5 bases from V and 11 from J; bases not matched to a gene: 11. The CDR3 is 13 amino acids. CDR3 sequence: CASSLPVSREQYF. The CDR3 nucleotides are TGTGCCAGCAGCCTGCCGGTGTCGCGGGAGCAGTACTTC.

The V call is TRBV7-8, the J call TRBJ2-7, with TRBD1 identical over 7 bases. V gave up 5 bases and J gave up 3 bases; unmatched junction bases: 10. Germline-derived CDR1 and CDR2 are SGHVS and FQNEAQ. CDR3 length: 15 amino acids. The CDR3 nucleotides are TGTGCCAGCAGCCCACAGGGGACCCTTAACTACGAGCAGTACTTC. Amino acid sequence: CASSPQGTLNYEQYF.

Written as DNA, the CDR3 is TGTGCCAGCAGCTTGATAGCGGGGGGACTCTACGAGCAGTACTTC. It specifies CASSLIAGGLYEQYF. The chain uses TRBV5-6 and TRBJ2-7, with 10 bases that match TRBD2. V gave up 1 base and J gave up 3 bases; unmatched junction bases: 4. The CDR3 is 15 amino acids. From germline, CDR1 is SGHDT and CDR2 YYEEEE.

This chain uses TRBV11-3 with TRBJ2-2; 9 bases fit TRBD1. The V gene's germline CDR1 is SGHNT and CDR2 YENEEA. With V trimmed by 6 bases and J by 2 bases, 7 bases remained unmatched. The CDR3 has 16 amino acids. DNA of the CDR3: TGTGCCAGCAGTAAACCGGGACAGGGTAACACCGGGGAGCTGTTTTTT. As protein: CASSKPGQGNTGELFF.

The V call is TRBV28, the J call TRBJ2-7; 8 bases line up with TRBD2. The length of the CDR3 is 15 residues. Looked up from germline, CDR1 is MDHEN and CDR2 is SYDVKM. The trim removed 3 bases at V and 1 base at J, leaving 5 bases unmatched. The CDR3 DNA sequence: TGTGCCAGCAGTTTCACTAGCGGATGGTCCTACGAGCAGTACTTC. As protein: CASSFTSGWSYEQYF.

The gene calls are TRBV28 and TRBJ1-5, with TRBD1 identical over 12 bases. Losses at the gene ends were 6 bases for V and 6 bases for J; bases not matched to a gene: 6. Germline loops: CDR1 MDHEN, CDR2 SYDVKM. CDR3 length equals 15 residues. This chain's CDR3 is CASSSGTGGLQPQHF. In nucleotides, the CDR3 is TGTGCCAGCAGCTCCGGGACAGGGGGCCTTCAGCCCCAGCATTTT.

The CDR3 is CASSLEAGGLNEQFF. CDR3 in DNA: TGCGCCAGCAGCTTGGAAGCGGGAGGACTCAATGAGCAGTTCTTC. The chain links TRBV5-1 to TRBJ2-1; TRBD2 matches at 9 bases. Germline values: CDR1 SGHRS, CDR2 YFSETQ. V lost 0 bases to trimming and J lost 6 bases; unmatched junction nucleotides: 4. This CDR3 comprises 15 residues.

The chain carries TRBV7-9 and TRBJ2-2; 12 bases line up with TRBD2. The J segment lost 1 base and the V segment lost 4 bases, leaving 1 base of the junction unmatched. Per germline, CDR1 SEHNR and CDR2 FQNEAQ (reference sequence). This CDR3 is 16 amino acids long. The CDR3 is CASSSGLAGNTGELFF. Here the CDR3 DNA reads TGTGCCAGCAGCTCGGGACTAGCGGGGAACACCGGGGAGCTGTTTTTT.

The chain recombines TRBV5-1 with TRBJ2-2; possibly TRBD2 for D (7 bases). CDR1 is SGHRS, CDR2 YFSETQ, per germline. V was cut by 6 bases and J by 5 bases, with 20 bases left in between. CDR3 size: 16 residues. The CDR3 sequence: CASKYQGRDPTGELFF. The CDR3 nucleotides are TGCGCCAGCAAATACCAGGGGAGGGACCCAACCGGGGAGCTGTTTTTT.

The chain recombines TRBV7-8 with TRBJ1-4; possibly TRBD1 for D (6 bases). The CDR3 sequence is 18 residues long. Germline assignment: CDR1 SGHVS and CDR2 FQNEAQ. V was clipped by 0 bases and J by 0 bases, with 14 bases between them. The CDR3 sequence: CASSLAWRKGATNEKLFF. The CDR3 DNA sequence: TGTGCCAGCAGCTTAGCGTGGCGGAAGGGGGCAACTAATGAAAAACTGTTTTTT.

The V gene is TRBV27, the J gene TRBJ2-1; TRBD2 aligns across 10 bases. The V and J ends lost 4 bases and 7 bases, in that order; junction bases with no gene match: 10. The germline V gene has CDR1 MNHEY and CDR2 SMNVEV (reference sequence). This CDR3 spans 16 amino acids. The CDR3 nucleotides are TGTGCCAGCAGTTACCAAGCGGGAGGGCCTGGGAATGAGCAGTTCTTC. Its translation: CASSYQAGGPGNEQFF.

The chain has TRBV27 and TRBJ1-1; 7 bases align to TRBD1. This CDR3 has 13 residues. Germline CDR1 is MNHEY and CDR2 is SMNVEV (reference sequence). J was trimmed by 5 bases and V by 3 bases; bases with no gene match: 3. The CDR3 here is CASSFSGGTEAFF. The CDR3 DNA reads as TGTGCCAGCAGTTTTTCAGGGGGAACTGAAGCTTTCTTT.

The rearrangement joins TRBV29-1 to TRBJ2-7, with D possibly matching TRBD1 (5 bases). Germline loops: CDR1 SQVTM, CDR2 ANQGSEA. The V and J ends lost 6 bases and 7 bases respectively, with 13 bases between them. The CDR3 covers 11 residues. This chain's CDR3 is CSVHQGREQYF. CDR3 DNA: TGCAGCGTCCATCAGGGTAGAGAGCAGTACTTC.

The rearrangement links TRBV5-1 to TRBJ1-2, with 7 nucleotides matching TRBD1. From germline, CDR1 is SGHRS and CDR2 YFSETQ. With 0 bases clipped from V and 8 bases from J, the junction kept 1 base outside the gene matches. This CDR3 contains 12 residues. The DNA of the CDR3 is TGCGCCAGCAGCTTGGACAGGGGCGGCTACACCTTC. It specifies CASSLDRGGYTF.

This clone was seen a single time. The chain links TRBV30 to TRBJ1-4; weak D call: TRBD1 (5 bases). The CDR3 extends over 14 amino acids. The germline gives CDR1 GTSNPN, CDR2 SVGIG (reference sequence). V was shortened by 3 bases and J by 6 bases, with 14 bases between the two germline ends. The CDR3 nucleotides read TGTGCCTGGAGCCCTCCGGGACTAGATGAAAAACTGTTTTTT. It translates to CAWSPPGLDEKLFF.

Only a few counts were recorded for this clone. At the DNA level, this CDR3 is encoded by other sequences in the same sample as well. The chain combines TRBV5-6 with TRBJ2-7, with 7 bases lining up with TRBD1. V trimming: 4 bases; J trimming: 5 bases; junction bases outside the gene matches: 6. The CDR3 is 13 amino acids. CDR1 SGHDT and CDR2 YYEEEE come from the germline V gene. In DNA, the CDR3 is TGTGCCAGCAGCCCTACAGGGGTGGACGAGCAGTACTTC. It yields the protein CASSPTGVDEQYF.

The CDR3 DNA reads TGTGCCAGCTCACCACGAGGACAGGGGGGTGAAAAACTGTTTTTT. Amino acids: CASSPRGQGGEKLFF. This chain connects TRBV18 to TRBJ1-4; 10 nucleotides match TRBD1. The CDR3 is 15 amino acids. In germline, CDR1 is KGHSH, CDR2 LQKENI. After removal of 1 base from V and 7 bases from J, the junction contained 3 bases not matched to a gene.

The chain joins TRBV6-4 to TRBJ1-1; 9 bases are a match to TRBD1. The germline gives CDR1 MRHNA, CDR2 SNTAGT. CDR3 length: 13 residues. The V and J ends lost 5 bases and 4 bases, in that order; junction bases with no gene match: 2. CDR3: CASSRDRATEAFF. Here the CDR3 DNA reads TGTGCCAGCAGTAGGGACAGGGCCACTGAAGCTTTCTTT.